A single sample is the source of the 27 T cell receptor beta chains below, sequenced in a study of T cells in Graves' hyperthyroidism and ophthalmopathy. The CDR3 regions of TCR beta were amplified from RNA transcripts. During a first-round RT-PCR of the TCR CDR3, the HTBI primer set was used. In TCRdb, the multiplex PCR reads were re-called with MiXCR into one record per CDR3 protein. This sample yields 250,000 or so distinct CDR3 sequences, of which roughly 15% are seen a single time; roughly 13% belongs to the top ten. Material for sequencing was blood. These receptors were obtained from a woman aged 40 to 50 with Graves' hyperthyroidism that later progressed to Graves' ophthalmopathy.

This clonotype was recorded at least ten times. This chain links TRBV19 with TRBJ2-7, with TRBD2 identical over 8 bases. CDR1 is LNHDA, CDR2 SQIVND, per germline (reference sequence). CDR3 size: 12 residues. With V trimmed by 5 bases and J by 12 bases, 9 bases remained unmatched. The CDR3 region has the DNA TGTGCCAGTAGTGCGCTAGCGGGCATTGCGTACTTC. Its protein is CASSALAGIAYF. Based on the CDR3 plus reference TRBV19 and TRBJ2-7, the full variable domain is DGGITQSPKYLFRKEGQNVTLSCEQNLNHDAMYWYRQDPGQGLRLIYYSQIVNDFQKGDIAEGYSVSREKKESFPLTVTSAQKNPTAFYLCASSALAGIAYFGPGTRLTVT.

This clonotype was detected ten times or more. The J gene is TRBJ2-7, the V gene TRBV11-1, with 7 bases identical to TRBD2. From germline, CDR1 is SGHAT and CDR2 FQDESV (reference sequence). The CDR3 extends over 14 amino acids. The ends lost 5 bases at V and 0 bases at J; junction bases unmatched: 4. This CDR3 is CASSVRGNSYEQYF. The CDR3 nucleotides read TGTGCCAGCAGCGTGCGGGGGAACTCCTACGAGCAGTACTTC.

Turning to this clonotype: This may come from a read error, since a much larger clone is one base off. The CDR3 protein is CSARRTGRDSPLHF. CDR3 coding DNA: TGCAGTGCTAGAAGGACAGGGAGAGATTCACCCCTCCACTTT. The chain has TRBV20-1 and TRBJ1-6, with 8 bases aligning to TRBD1. Germline trimming cut 2 bases from V and 8 bases from J; bases unmatched to any gene: 5. Germline CDR1 DFQATT, CDR2 SNEGSKA (reference sequence). The CDR3 runs 14 residues.

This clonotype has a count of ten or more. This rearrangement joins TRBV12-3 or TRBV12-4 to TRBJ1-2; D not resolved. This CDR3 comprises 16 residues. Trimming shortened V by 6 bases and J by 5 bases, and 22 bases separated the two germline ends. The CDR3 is CASSPKKTLLSYGYTF. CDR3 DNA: TGTGCCAGCAGCCCTAAGAAGACCCTCTTATCATATGGCTACACCTTC.

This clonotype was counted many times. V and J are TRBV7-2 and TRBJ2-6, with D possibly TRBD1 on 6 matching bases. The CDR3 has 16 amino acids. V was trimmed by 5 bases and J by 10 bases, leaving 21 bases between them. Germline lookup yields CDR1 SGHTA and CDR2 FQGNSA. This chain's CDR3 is CASSSELWGPLNVLTF. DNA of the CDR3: TGTGCCAGCAGCAGTGAACTATGGGGGCCTTTGAACGTCCTGACTTTC.

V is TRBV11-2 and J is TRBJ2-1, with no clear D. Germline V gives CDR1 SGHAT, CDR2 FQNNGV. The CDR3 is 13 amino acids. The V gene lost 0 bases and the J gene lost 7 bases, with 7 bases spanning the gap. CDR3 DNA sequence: TGTGCCAGCAGCTTAGATAAGTTAAATGAGCAGTTCTTC. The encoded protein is CASSLDKLNEQFF.

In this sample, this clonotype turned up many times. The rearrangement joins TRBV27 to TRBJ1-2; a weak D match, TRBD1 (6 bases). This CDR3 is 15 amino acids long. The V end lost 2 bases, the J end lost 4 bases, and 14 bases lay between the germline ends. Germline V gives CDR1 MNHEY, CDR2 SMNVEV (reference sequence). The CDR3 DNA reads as TGTGCCAGCAGTTTAGGAGGGAGGGACATCTATGGCTACACCTTC. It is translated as CASSLGGRDIYGYTF.

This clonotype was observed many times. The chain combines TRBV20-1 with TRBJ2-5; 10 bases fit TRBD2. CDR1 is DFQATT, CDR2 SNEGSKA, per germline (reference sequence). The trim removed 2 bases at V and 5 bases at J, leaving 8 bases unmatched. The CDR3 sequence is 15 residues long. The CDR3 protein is CSARIQREGWETQYF. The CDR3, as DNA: TGCAGTGCTAGAATCCAGCGGGAGGGCTGGGAGACCCAGTACTTC.

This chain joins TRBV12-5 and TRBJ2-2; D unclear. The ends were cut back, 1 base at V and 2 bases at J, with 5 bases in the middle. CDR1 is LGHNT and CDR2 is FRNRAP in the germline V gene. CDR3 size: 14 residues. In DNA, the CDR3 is TGTGCTAGTGGTTTGGGACCTAACACCGGGGAGCTGTTTTTT. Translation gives CASGLGPNTGELFF.

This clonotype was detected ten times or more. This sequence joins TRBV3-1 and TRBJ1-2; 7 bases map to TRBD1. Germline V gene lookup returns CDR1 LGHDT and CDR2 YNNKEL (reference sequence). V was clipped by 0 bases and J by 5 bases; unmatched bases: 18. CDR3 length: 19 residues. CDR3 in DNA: TGTGCCAGCAGCCAAGATCGAGGGGGCGCATTCCCCCCTCTTTATGGCTACACCTTC. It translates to CASSQDRGGAFPPLYGYTF.

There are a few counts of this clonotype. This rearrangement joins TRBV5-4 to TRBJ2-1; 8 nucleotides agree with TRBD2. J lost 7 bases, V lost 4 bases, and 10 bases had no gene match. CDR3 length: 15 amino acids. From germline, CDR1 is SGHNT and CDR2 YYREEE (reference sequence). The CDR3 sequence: CASSPRGARSNEQFF. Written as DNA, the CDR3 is TGTGCCAGCAGCCCGCGGGGGGCCCGATCTAATGAGCAGTTCTTC.

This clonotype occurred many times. CDR3 nucleotide sequence: TGTGCCAGCTTTTATTCCAGCTTTAGAGGGACAGGGTATACAGATACGCAGTATTTT. It codes for CASFYSSFRGTGYTDTQYF. The chain uses TRBV28 and TRBJ2-3; 9 nucleotides agree with TRBD1. Germline V lookup: CDR1 MDHEN, CDR2 SYDVKM. The CDR3 totals 19 residues. Germline trimming cut 8 bases from V and 3 bases from J; bases unmatched to any gene: 21.

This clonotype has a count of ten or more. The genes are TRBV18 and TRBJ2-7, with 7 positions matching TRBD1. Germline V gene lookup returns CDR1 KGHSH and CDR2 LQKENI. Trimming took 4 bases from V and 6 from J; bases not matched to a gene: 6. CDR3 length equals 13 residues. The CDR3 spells CASSRQDRAEQYF. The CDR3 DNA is TGTGCCAGCTCACGACAAGACAGGGCCGAGCAGTACTTC.

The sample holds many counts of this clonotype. CDR3 DNA: TGTGCCAGCCGGAGGCAGGATGATCATGAAAAACTGTTTTTT. It codes for CASRRQDDHEKLFF. This rearrangement joins TRBV19 to TRBJ1-4; D unclear. CDR3 length: 14 residues. V lost 9 bases, J lost 6 bases, and 17 bases lay in between. Germline assignment: CDR1 LNHDA and CDR2 SQIVND (reference sequence).

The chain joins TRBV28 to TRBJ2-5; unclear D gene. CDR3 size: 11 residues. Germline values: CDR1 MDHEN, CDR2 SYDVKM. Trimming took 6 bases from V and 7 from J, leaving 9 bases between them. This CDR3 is CASSPAGTQYF. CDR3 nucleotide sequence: TGTGCCAGCAGCCCTGCAGGGACCCAGTACTTC.

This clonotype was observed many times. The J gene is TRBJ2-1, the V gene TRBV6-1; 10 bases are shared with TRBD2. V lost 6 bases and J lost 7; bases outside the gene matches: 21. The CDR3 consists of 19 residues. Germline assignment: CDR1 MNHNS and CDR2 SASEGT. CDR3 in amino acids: CASSTSGRLAGEGRNEQFF. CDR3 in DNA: TGTGCCAGCAGCACGTCGGGACGTCTAGCGGGAGAGGGTAGGAATGAGCAGTTCTTC.

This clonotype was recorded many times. The CDR3 spells CSAGEAGRPKAFF. The CDR3 nucleotides are TGCAGTGCTGGGGAGGCAGGGAGGCCGAAAGCTTTCTTT. The chain carries TRBV20-1 and TRBJ1-1; possible D gene TRBD1, 5 bases. Trimming left V 5 bases short and J 9 bases short, with 19 bases between. Germline assignment: CDR1 DFQATT and CDR2 SNEGSKA (reference sequence). The CDR3 length is 13 residues.

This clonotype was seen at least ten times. The CDR3 region is CASSLGDGKETQYF. CDR3 sequence (DNA): TGTGCCAGCAGCTTAGGGGACGGAAAAGAGACCCAGTACTTC. The chain is built from TRBV13 and TRBJ2-5, with D unresolved. The CDR3 totals 14 residues. Germline V gene lookup returns CDR1 PRHDT and CDR2 FYEKMQ (reference sequence). Trimming removed 0 bases from V and 3 bases from J, with 8 bases in between.

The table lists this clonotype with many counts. Here the CDR3 reads CASSFTGTVTIAGEQYF. The CDR3 DNA follows: TGTGCCAGCTCATTCACCGGGACAGTGACTATAGCGGGCGAGCAGTACTTC. The chain has TRBV6-1 and TRBJ2-7; the D call may be TRBD1 or TRBD2 (7 bases each). CDR1 is MNHNS and CDR2 is SASEGT in the germline V gene. V was trimmed by 8 bases and J by 6 bases, leaving 29 bases between them. The CDR3 has 17 residues.

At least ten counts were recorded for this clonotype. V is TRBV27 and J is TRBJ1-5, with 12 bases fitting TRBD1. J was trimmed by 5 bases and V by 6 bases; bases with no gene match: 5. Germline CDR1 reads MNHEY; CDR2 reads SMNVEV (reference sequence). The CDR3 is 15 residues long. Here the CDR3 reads CASSTGQGADQPQHF. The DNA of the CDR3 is TGTGCCAGCAGCACGGGACAGGGGGCGGATCAGCCCCAGCATTTT.

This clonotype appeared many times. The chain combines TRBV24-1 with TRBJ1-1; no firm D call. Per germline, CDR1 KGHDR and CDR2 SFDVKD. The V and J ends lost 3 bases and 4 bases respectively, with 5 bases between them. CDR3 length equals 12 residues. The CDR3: CATSDGLTEAFF. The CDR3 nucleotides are TGTGCCACCAGTGATGGTCTCACTGAAGCTTTCTTT.

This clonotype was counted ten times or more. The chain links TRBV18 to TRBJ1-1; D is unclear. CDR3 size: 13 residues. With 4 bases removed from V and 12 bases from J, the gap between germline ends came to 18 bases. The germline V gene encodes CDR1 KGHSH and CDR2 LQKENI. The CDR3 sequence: CASSLVEGTDSFF. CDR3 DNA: TGTGCCAGCTCACTCGTTGAGGGTACGGATTCTTTCTTT.

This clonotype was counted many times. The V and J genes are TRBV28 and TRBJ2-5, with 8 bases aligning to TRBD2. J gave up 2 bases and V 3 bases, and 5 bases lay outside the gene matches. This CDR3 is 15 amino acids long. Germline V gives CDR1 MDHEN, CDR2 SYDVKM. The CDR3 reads CASSFLREDQETQYF. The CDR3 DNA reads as TGTGCCAGCAGTTTCTTGCGGGAGGATCAAGAGACCCAGTACTTC.

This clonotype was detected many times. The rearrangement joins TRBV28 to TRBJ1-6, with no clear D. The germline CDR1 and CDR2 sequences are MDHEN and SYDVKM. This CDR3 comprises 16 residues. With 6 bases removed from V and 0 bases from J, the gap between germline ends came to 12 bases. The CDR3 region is CASRITESSYNSPLHF. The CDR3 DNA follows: TGTGCCAGCAGGATTACTGAGAGCTCCTATAATTCACCCCTCCACTTT.

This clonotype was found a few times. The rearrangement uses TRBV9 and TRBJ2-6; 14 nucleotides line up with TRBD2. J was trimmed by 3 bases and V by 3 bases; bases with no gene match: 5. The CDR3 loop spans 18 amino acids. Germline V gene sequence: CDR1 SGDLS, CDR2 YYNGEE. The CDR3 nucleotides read TGTGCCAGCAGCGCCTCGGGACTAGCGGGAGTTGGGGCCAACGTCCTGACTTTC. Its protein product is CASSASGLAGVGANVLTF.

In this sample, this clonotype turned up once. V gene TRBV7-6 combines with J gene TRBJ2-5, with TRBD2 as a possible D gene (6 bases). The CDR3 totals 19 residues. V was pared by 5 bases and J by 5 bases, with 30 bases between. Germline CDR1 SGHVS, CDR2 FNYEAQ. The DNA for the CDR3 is TGTGCCAGCAGCCGACCATTGACCGGGAGAGGGGAGAGTATGGAGACCCAGTACTTC. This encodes CASSRPLTGRGESMETQYF.

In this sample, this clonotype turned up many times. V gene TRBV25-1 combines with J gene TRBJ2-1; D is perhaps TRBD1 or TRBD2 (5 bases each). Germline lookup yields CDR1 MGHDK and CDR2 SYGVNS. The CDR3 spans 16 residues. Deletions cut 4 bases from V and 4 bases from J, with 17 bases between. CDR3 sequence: CASSGLGPGRYNEQFF. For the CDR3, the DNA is TGTGCCAGCAGTGGTTTGGGGCCGGGACGATACAATGAGCAGTTCTTC.